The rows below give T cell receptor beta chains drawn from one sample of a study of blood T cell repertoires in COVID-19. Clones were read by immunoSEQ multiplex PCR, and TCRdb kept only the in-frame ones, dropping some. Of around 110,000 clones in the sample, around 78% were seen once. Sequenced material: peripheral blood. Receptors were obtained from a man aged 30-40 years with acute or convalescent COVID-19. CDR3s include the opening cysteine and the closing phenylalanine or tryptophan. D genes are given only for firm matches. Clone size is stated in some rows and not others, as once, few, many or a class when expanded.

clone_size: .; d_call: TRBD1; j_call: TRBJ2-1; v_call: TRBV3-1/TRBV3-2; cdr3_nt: TGTGCCAGCAGCCCACAACCGGGACAGGGTCCCGCTGAGCAGTTCTTC; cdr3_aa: CASSPQPGQGPAEQFF
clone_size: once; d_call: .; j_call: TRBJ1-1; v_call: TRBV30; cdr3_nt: TGTGCCTGGAGAGGACAGATTGAAGCTTTCTTT; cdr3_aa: CAWRGQIEAFF
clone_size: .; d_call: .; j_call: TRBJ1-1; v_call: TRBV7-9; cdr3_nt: TGTGCCAGCAAGACCCCAGGGGAAGGGACTGAAGCTTTCTTT; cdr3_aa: CASKTPGEGTEAFF
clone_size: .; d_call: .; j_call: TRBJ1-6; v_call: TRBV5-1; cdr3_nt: TGCGCCAGCAGCTTGGCGGCGGGCCCCCTCTATAATTCACCCCTCCACTTT; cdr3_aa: CASSLAAGPLYNSPLHF
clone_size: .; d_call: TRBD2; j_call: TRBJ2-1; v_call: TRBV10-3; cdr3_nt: TGTGCCATCAGTCTAGCGGGGGGGCTCAATGAGCAGTTCTTC; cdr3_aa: CAISLAGGLNEQFF
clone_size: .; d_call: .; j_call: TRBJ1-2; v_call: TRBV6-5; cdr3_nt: TGTGCCAGCAGAAGCCCTGGGACAAGAGGCGGCTACACCTTC; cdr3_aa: CASRSPGTRGGYTF
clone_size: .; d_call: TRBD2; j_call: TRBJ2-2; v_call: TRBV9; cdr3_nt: TGTGCCAGCAGCGTAGGCGGAGCGGGGGGGAACACCGGGGAGCTGTTTTTT; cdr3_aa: CASSVGGAGGNTGELFF
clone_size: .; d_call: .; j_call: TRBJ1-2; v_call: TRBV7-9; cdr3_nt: TGTGCCAGCAGCTTAGACAGAAGAACTGGCTACACCTTC; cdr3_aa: CASSLDRRTGYTF
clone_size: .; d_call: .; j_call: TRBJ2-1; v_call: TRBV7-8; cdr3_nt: TGTGCCAGCAGCTTAATCGGGGGTACGGTCTTCTCCTACAATGAGCAGTTCTTC; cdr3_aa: CASSLIGGTVFSYNEQFF
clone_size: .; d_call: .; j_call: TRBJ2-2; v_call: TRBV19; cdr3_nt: TGTGCCAGTAGGCCCGGGACAAGCTTCGCCGGGGAGCTGTTTTTT; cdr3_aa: CASRPGTSFAGELFF
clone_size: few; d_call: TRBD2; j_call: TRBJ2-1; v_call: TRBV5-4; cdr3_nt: TGTGCCAGCAGCTTACTAGCGAGAGCGGGCGATGAGCAGTTCTTC; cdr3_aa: CASSLLARAGDEQFF
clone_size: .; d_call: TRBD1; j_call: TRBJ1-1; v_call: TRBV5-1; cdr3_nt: TGCGCCAGCAGCTACAGGGGGGACACTGAAGCTTTCTTT; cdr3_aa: CASSYRGDTEAFF
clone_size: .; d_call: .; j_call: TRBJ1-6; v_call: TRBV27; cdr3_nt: TGTGCCAGCAGTTTATTGGGGGGTGACTCACCCCTCCACTTT; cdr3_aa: CASSLLGGDSPLHF
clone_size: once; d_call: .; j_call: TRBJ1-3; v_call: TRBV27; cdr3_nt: TGTGCCAGCAGTCAAGTCGCAGGGCCTGGAAACACCATATATTTT; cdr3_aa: CASSQVAGPGNTIYF
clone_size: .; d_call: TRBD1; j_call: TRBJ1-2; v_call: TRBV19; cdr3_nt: TGTGCCAGTAGTCTCCCGGACAGGCGTTTTGAGGGCTACACCTTC; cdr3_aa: CASSLPDRRFEGYTF
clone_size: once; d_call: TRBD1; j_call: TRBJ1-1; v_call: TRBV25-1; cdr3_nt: TGTGCCAGCAGTGAATTGGGACAGGGGGCTAGCACTGAAGCTTTCTTT; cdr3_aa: CASSELGQGASTEAFF
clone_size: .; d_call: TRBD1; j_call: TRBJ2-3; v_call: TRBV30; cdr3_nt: TGTGCCTGGAGTTCCAGGACAGGTGGTTTGGGGCAGTATTTT; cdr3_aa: CAWSSRTGGLGQYF